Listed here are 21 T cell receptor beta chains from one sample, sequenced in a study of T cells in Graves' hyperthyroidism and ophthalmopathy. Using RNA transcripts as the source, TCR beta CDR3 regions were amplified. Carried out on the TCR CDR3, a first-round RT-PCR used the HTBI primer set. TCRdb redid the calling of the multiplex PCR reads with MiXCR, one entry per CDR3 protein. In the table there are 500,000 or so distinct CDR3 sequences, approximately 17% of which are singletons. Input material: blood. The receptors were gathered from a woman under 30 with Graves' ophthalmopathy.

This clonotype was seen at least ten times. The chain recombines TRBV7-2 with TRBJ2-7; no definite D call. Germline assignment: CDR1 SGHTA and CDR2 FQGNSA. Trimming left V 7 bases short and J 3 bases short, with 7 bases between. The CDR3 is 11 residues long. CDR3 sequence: CASTNYYEQYF. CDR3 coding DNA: TGTGCCAGCACCAATTACTACGAGCAGTACTTC.

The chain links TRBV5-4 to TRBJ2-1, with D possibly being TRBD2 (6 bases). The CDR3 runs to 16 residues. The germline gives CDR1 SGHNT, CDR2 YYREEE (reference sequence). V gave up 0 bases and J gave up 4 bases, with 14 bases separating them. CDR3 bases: TGTGCCAGCAGCTTGGACCGGGACTGGACTTACAATGAGCAGTTCTTC. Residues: CASSLDRDWTYNEQFF.

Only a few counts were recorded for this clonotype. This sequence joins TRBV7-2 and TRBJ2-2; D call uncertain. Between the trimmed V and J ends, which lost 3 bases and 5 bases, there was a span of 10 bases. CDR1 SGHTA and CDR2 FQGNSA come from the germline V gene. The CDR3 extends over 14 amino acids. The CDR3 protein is CASSFLQLTGELFF. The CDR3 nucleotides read TGTGCCAGCAGCTTCTTACAGCTTACCGGGGAGCTGTTTTTT.

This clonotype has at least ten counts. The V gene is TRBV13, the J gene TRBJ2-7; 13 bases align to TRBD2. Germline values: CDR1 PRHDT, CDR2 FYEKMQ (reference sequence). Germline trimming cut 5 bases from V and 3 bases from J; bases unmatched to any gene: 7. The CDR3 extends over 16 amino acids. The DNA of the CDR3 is TGTGCCAGCAGCATTGGACTAGCGGGAGACAGCTACGAGCAGTACTTC. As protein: CASSIGLAGDSYEQYF.

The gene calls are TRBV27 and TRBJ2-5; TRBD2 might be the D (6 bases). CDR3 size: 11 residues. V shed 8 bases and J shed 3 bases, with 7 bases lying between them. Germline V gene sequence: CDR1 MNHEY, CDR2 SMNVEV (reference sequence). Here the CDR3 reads CASAGKETQYF. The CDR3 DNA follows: TGTGCCAGCGCGGGAAAAGAGACCCAGTACTTC.

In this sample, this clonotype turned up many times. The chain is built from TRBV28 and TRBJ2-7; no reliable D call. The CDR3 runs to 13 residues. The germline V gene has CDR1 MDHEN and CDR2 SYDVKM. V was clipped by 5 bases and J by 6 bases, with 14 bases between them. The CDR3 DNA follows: TGTGCCAGCAGTACCCCCGGGCATAGCGAGCAGTACTTC. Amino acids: CASSTPGHSEQYF.

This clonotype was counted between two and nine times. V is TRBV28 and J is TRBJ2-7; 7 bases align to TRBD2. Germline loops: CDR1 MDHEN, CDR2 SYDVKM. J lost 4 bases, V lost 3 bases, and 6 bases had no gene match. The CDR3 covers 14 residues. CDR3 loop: CASSFTGGRYEQYF. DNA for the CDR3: TGTGCCAGCAGTTTTACTGGCGGGAGATACGAGCAGTACTTC.

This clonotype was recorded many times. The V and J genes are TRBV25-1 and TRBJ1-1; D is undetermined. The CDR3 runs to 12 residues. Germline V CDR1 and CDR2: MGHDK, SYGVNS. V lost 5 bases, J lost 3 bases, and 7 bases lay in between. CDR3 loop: CASSTQDTEAFF. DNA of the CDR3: TGTGCCAGCAGTACCCAGGACACTGAAGCTTTCTTT.

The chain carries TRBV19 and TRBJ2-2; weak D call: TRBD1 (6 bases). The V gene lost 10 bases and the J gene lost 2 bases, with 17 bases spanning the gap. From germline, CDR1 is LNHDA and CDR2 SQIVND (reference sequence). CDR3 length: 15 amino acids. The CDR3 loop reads CATGEQGSNTGELFF. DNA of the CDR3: TGTGCCACCGGTGAACAGGGATCCAACACCGGGGAGCTGTTTTTT.

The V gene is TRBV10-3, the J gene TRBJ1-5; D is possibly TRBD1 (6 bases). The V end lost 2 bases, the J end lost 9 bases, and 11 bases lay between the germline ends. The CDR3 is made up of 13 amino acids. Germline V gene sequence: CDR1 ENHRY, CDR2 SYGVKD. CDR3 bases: TGTGCCATCAGTGAGATTTGGGGGCTGCCCCAGCATTTT. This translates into CAISEIWGLPQHF.

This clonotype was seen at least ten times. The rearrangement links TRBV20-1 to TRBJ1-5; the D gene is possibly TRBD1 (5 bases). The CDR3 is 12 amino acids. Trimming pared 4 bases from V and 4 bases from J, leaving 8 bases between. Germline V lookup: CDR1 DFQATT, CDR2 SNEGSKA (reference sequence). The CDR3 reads CSATGPNQPQHF. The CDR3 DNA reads TGCAGTGCTACAGGGCCGAATCAGCCCCAGCATTTT.

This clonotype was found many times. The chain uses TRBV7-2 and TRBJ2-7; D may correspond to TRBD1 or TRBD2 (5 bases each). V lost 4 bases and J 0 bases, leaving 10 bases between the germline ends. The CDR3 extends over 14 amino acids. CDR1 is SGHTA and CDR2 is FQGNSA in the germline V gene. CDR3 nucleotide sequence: TGTGCCAGCAGCTCAGGGACGGACTCCTACGAGCAGTACTTC. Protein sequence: CASSSGTDSYEQYF.

As DNA, the CDR3 is TGTGCCAGCAGTTTCAGCAGCCACAACACCGGGGAGCTGTTTTTT. The encoded protein is CASSFSSHNTGELFF. The chain employs TRBV27 and TRBJ2-2; D remains ambiguous. CDR3 length: 15 amino acids. Trimming shortened V by 3 bases and J by 2 bases, and 10 bases separated the two germline ends. Germline CDR1 is MNHEY and CDR2 is SMNVEV (reference sequence).

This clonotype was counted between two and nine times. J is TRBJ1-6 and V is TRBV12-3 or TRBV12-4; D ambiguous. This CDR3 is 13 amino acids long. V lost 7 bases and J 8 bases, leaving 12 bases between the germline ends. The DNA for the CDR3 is TGTGCCAGCACTATGACACGCTATTCACCCCTCCACTTT. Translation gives CASTMTRYSPLHF.

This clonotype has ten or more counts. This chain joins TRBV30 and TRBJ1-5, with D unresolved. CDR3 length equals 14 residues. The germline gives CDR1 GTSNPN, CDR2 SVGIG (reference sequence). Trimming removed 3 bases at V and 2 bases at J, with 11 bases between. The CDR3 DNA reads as TGTGCCTGGAGCCGACCGGGAGGCAATCAGCCCCAGCATTTT. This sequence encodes CAWSRPGGNQPQHF.

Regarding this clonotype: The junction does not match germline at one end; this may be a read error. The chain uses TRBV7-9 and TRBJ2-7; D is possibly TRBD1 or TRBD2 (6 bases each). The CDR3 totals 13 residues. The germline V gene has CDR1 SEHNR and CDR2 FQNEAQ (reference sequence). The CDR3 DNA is TGTGCCAGCAGCTTAGCCGGGGGCTACGAGCGGTACTTC. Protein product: CASSLAGGYERYF.

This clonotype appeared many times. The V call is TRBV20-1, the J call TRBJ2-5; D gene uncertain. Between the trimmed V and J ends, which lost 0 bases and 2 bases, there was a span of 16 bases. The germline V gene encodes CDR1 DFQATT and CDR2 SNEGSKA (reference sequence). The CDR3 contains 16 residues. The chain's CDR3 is CSARDYRQRRQETQYF. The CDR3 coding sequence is TGCAGTGCTAGAGATTATCGTCAGCGTAGACAAGAGACCCAGTACTTC.

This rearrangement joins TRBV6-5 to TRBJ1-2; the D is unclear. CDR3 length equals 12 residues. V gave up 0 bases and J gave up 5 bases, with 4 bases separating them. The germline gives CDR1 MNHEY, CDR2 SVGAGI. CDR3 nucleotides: TGTGCCAGCAGTTACTCATTTTATGGCTACACCTTC. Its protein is CASSYSFYGYTF.

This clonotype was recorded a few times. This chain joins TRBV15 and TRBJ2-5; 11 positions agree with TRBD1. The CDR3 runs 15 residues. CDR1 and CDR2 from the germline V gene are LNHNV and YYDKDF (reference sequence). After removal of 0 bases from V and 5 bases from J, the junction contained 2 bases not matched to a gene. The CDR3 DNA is TGTGCCACCAGCAGAGATGGGACAGGGGGTGAGACCCAGTACTTC. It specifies CATSRDGTGGETQYF. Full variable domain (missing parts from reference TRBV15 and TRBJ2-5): DAMVIQNPRYQVTQFGKPVTLSCSQTLNHNVMYWYQQKSSQAPKLLFHYYDKDFNNEADTPDNFQSRRPNTSFCFLDIRSPGLGDTAMYLCATSRDGTGGETQYFGPGTRLLVL.

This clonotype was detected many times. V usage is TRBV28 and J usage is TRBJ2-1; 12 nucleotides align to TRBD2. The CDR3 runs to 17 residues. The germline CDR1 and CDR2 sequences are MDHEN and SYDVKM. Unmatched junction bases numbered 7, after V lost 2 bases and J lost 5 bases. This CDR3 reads CASSLGSTSGRDNEQFF. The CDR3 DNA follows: TGTGCCAGCAGTTTAGGTTCGACTAGCGGGAGAGACAATGAGCAGTTCTTC.

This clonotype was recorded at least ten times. The CDR3 coding sequence is TGCAGTGCTAGGAGCAGGACCTCCTACGAGCAGTACTTC. Amino acid sequence: CSARSRTSYEQYF. The rearrangement uses TRBV20-1 and TRBJ2-7; D remains ambiguous. V was pared by 3 bases and J by 0 bases, with 9 bases between. Germline values: CDR1 DFQATT, CDR2 SNEGSKA (reference sequence). The CDR3 has 13 amino acids.